A single sample is the source of the 17 T cell receptor beta chains below, sequenced in a study of siplizumab effects on memory and regulatory T cells. TCRdb keeps only in-frame clones here, not all; method: immunoSEQ multiplex PCR. The sample includes 57,000 or so clones, roughly 85% of them seen just once. The sequenced sample consisted of memory CD4+ T cells sorted from blood. These receptors all come from a human donor in good health.

This chain connects TRBV7-7 to TRBJ2-5; weak D call: TRBD2 (5 bases). This CDR3 contains 15 residues. CDR1 is SSHAT, CDR2 FNYEAQ, per germline (reference sequence). V lost 2 bases and J 2 bases, leaving 12 bases between the germline ends. The CDR3 spells CASSLSLRGQETQYF. DNA for the CDR3: TGTGCCAGCAGCTTATCTCTTCGCGGGCAAGAGACCCAGTACTTC.

V usage is TRBV27 and J usage is TRBJ2-2, with 8 bases matching TRBD2. CDR1 is MNHEY and CDR2 is SMNVEV in the germline V gene (reference sequence). This CDR3 comprises 15 residues. V was clipped by 7 bases and J by 6 bases; unmatched bases: 10. The DNA of the CDR3 is TGTGCCAGCATGGCCCGGGGGGGCCCCGCCGGGGAGCTGTTTTTT. Protein product: CASMARGGPAGELFF.

The chain couples TRBV7-2 to TRBJ2-3; 12 bases are shared with TRBD2. Germline assignment: CDR1 SGHTA and CDR2 FQGNSA. The CDR3 runs 15 residues. V lost 6 bases and J lost 1; bases outside the gene matches: 2. In DNA form, the CDR3 reads TGTGCCAGCAGTCGGACTAGCGGGGGCACAGATACGCAGTATTTT. Translating gives CASSRTSGGTDTQYF. The full variable domain, its missing parts supplied by reference TRBV7-2 and TRBJ2-3, is GAGVSQSPSNKVTEKGKDVELRCDPISGHTALYWYRQSLGQGLEFLIYFQGNSAPDKSGLPSDRFSAERTGGSVSTLTIQRTQQEDSAVYLCASSRTSGGTDTQYFGPGTRLTVL.

The rearrangement links TRBV11-3 to TRBJ2-1, with 11 positions matching TRBD2. CDR3 length: 18 amino acids. Germline trimming cut 0 bases from V and 4 bases from J; bases unmatched to any gene: 8. Germline loops: CDR1 SGHNT, CDR2 YENEEA. In nucleotides, the CDR3 is TGTGCCAGCAGCTTAGACTCCGCCGGGACTAGCGGATACAATGAGCAGTTCTTC. Translating gives CASSLDSAGTSGYNEQFF.

This chain joins TRBV27 and TRBJ1-4; 7 nucleotides match TRBD1. This CDR3 region has 13 residues. Germline CDR1 MNHEY, CDR2 SMNVEV (reference sequence). V shed 5 bases and J 6 bases; nucleotides not matched to a gene: 3. The CDR3 DNA reads as TGTGCCAGCAGTGACAGGGTTGATGAAAAACTGTTTTTT. Its translation is CASSDRVDEKLFF.

J is TRBJ1-5 and V is TRBV11-3, with TRBD1 matching over 7 bases. Germline trimming cut 1 base from V and 4 bases from J; bases unmatched to any gene: 4. Germline V gene sequence: CDR1 SGHNT, CDR2 YENEEA. CDR3 size: 15 residues. The CDR3 here is CASSLGRDRNQPQHF. In nucleotides, the CDR3 is TGTGCCAGCAGCTTAGGGAGGGACAGAAATCAGCCCCAGCATTTT. Variable domain in full (rest from reference TRBV11-3 and TRBJ1-5): EAGVVQSPRYKIIEKKQPVAFWCNPISGHNTLYWYLQNLGQGPELLIRYENEEAVDDSQLPKDRFSAERLKGVDSTLKIQPAELGDSAVYLCASSLGRDRNQPQHFGDGTRLSIL.

V and J are TRBV2 and TRBJ2-5, with D uncertain. TRBJ2-7 explains the end of the DNA better; the J call may be wrong. The CDR3 runs to 12 residues. Germline V lookup: CDR1 SNHLY, CDR2 FYNNEI. The CDR3 DNA is TGTGCCAGCAGGATGGACGGATACGAGCAGTACTTC. Protein sequence: CASRMDGYEQYF.

This sequence joins TRBV27 and TRBJ1-1; possible D gene TRBD1, 6 bases. The CDR3 has 13 amino acids. Germline CDR1 and CDR2: MNHEY and SMNVEV (reference sequence). With 8 bases removed from V and 0 bases from J, the gap between germline ends came to 10 bases. The CDR3 here is CASYRDMNTEAFF. CDR3 coding DNA: TGTGCCAGCTACAGGGATATGAACACTGAAGCTTTCTTT.

The chain employs TRBV5-4 and TRBJ1-2; D is perhaps TRBD1 (6 bases). Germline V gives CDR1 SGHNT, CDR2 YYREEE (reference sequence). This CDR3 region has 12 residues. V was pared by 4 bases and J by 5 bases, with 9 bases between. The CDR3 here is CASSPDRYGYTF. CDR3 bases: TGTGCCAGCAGCCCGGACAGATATGGCTACACCTTC.

J is TRBJ1-3 and V is TRBV20-1, with D perhaps matching TRBD1 (6 bases). The length of the CDR3 is 11 residues. Germline V gene sequence: CDR1 DFQATT, CDR2 SNEGSKA (reference sequence). Between the trimmed V and J ends, which lost 1 base and 9 bases, there was a span of 7 bases. The CDR3 spells CSARAGATIYF. CDR3 DNA sequence: TGCAGTGCTAGAGCGGGGGCCACCATATATTTT.

The chain combines TRBV2 with TRBJ2-3, with D perhaps TRBD2 (5 bases). This CDR3 has 18 amino acids. V was pared by 0 bases and J by 0 bases, with 16 bases between. Germline V gene sequence: CDR1 SNHLY, CDR2 FYNNEI. CDR3 in amino acids: CASSEARVWSGSTDTQYF. CDR3 DNA sequence: TGTGCCAGCAGTGAAGCGCGGGTGTGGAGTGGAAGCACAGATACGCAGTATTTT.

The chain combines TRBV18 with TRBJ2-5; no clear D gene. The CDR3 is made up of 14 amino acids. CDR1 KGHSH and CDR2 LQKENI come from the germline V gene. The V end was cut by 4 bases, the J end by 2 bases, with 11 bases between. CDR3 in DNA: TGTGCCAGCTCACAGGCGACTGGGCAAGAGACCCAGTACTTC. It translates to CASSQATGQETQYF.

The V and J genes are TRBV6-5 and TRBJ1-3, with a possible D match to TRBD1 (6 bases). Trimming left V 6 bases short and J 0 bases short, with 9 bases between. The CDR3 sequence is 14 residues long. Per the germline V gene, CDR1 is MNHEY and CDR2 is SVGAGI. In nucleotides, the CDR3 is TGTGCCAGCAGAAACAGGGTCTCTGGAAACACCATATATTTT. Translating gives CASRNRVSGNTIYF.

The chain links TRBV11-2 to TRBJ2-7, with 10 positions matching TRBD2. Germline assignment: CDR1 SGHAT and CDR2 FQNNGV. CDR3 length: 15 residues. Trimming took 1 base from V and 3 from J; bases not matched to a gene: 3. The CDR3 here is CASSLVPSGGYEQYF. The CDR3 DNA is TGTGCCAGCAGCTTAGTCCCTAGCGGGGGCTACGAGCAGTACTTC.

This chain links TRBV9 with TRBJ2-3; D possibly uses TRBD1 or TRBD2 (6 bases each). Germline CDR1 reads SGDLS; CDR2 reads YYNGEE. The CDR3 spans 13 residues. V lost 3 bases and J lost 7, with 12 bases in between. The CDR3 DNA reads as TGTGCCAGCAGCGACGGGGGCAGAAATACGCAGTATTTT. Protein product: CASSDGGRNTQYF.

This chain links TRBV5-1 with TRBJ1-1, with 7 bases identical to TRBD1. With 4 bases clipped from V and 0 bases from J, the junction kept 9 bases outside the gene matches. CDR1 SGHRS and CDR2 YFSETQ come from the germline V gene. CDR3 size: 16 residues. The CDR3 region is CASSPDRANLNTEAFF. CDR3 DNA: TGCGCCAGCAGCCCTGACAGGGCTAATCTGAACACTGAAGCTTTCTTT. Filled out from reference TRBV5-1 and TRBJ1-1, the complete variable domain reads KAGVTQTPRYLIKTRGQQVTLSCSPISGHRSVSWYQQTPGQGLQFLFEYFSETQRNKGNFPGRFSGRQFSNSRSEMNVSTLELGDSALYLCASSPDRANLNTEAFFGQGTRLTVV.

The chain recombines TRBV7-3 with TRBJ1-5; D is unresolved. Trimming removed 0 bases from V and 5 bases from J, with 5 bases in between. The germline V gene encodes CDR1 SGHTA and CDR2 FQGTGA. The CDR3 spans 13 residues. CDR3 in DNA: TGTGCCAGCAGCTTAACCCAGCATCAGCCCCAGCATTTT. Translating it yields CASSLTQHQPQHF.